The 24 T cell receptor beta chains below all came from one sample that was sequenced in a study of blood T cell repertoires in COVID-19. Libraries were prepared by immunoSEQ multiplex PCR; TCRdb keeps only in-frame clonotypes and omits some of them. Counted here are just over 350,000 clones, about 90% occurring once; the ten biggest clones make up approximately 3.1%. Sample: PBMCs or T cells enriched from blood (not recorded which). The receptors were gathered from a woman aged 30 to 39 who had recovered from COVID-19.

V usage is TRBV11-1 and J usage is TRBJ2-4, with 7 bases that match TRBD1. The germline gives CDR1 SGHAT, CDR2 FQDESV (reference sequence). The V and J ends lost 5 bases and 0 bases, in that order; junction bases with no gene match: 4. This CDR3 has 15 amino acids. CDR3 region: CASSIWDRAKNIQYF. DNA of the CDR3: TGTGCCAGCAGCATATGGGACAGAGCCAAAAACATTCAGTACTTC.

The chain uses TRBV27 and TRBJ1-5, with D possibly being TRBD1 (5 bases). CDR1 MNHEY and CDR2 SMNVEV come from the germline V gene (reference sequence). This CDR3 has 13 amino acids. The V gene lost 8 bases and the J gene lost 7 bases, with 15 bases spanning the gap. The CDR3 protein is CASADYRGQPQHF. The CDR3, as DNA: TGTGCCAGCGCCGATTATCGGGGGCAGCCCCAGCATTTT.

This rearrangement joins TRBV24-1 to TRBJ1-2; 7 bases agree with TRBD1. CDR1 KGHDR and CDR2 SFDVKD come from the germline V gene. The CDR3 is 16 amino acids. Germline trimming cut 2 bases from V and 4 bases from J; bases unmatched to any gene: 9. This chain's CDR3 is CATSDSPTGFGYGYTF. DNA for the CDR3: TGTGCCACCAGTGATTCCCCGACAGGGTTCGGCTATGGCTACACCTTC.

The chain employs TRBV11-3 and TRBJ2-3; TRBD1 matches 11 bases. CDR3 length: 15 residues. V lost 5 bases to trimming and J lost 6 bases; unmatched junction nucleotides: 7. Germline V gene lookup returns CDR1 SGHNT and CDR2 YENEEA. The CDR3 sequence: CASSPGQGAGDTQYF. DNA for the CDR3: TGTGCCAGCAGCCCAGGACAGGGGGCAGGGGATACGCAGTATTTT.

Here the CDR3 DNA reads TGTGCCAGCAGTAGGACTCGGGAGACCCAGTACTTC. The encoded protein is CASSRTRETQYF. The V and J genes are TRBV2 and TRBJ2-5; a weak D match, TRBD2 (5 bases). CDR3 length: 12 amino acids. Germline lookup yields CDR1 SNHLY and CDR2 FYNNEI. Trimming removed 5 bases at V and 5 bases at J, with 9 bases between. The whole variable domain, remainder taken from reference TRBV2 and TRBJ2-5, is EPEVTQTPSHQVTQMGQEVILRCVPISNHLYFYWYRQILGQKVEFLVSFYNNEISEKSEIFDDQFSVERPDGSNFTLKIRSTKLEDSAMYFCASSRTRETQYFGPGTRLLVL.

V gene TRBV7-8 combines with J gene TRBJ1-3; 8 bases align to TRBD1. CDR1 and CDR2 (germline): SGHVS, FQNEAQ. The V segment lost 5 bases and the J segment 4 bases; nucleotides outside the gene matches: 10. CDR3 length equals 16 residues. The CDR3 loop is CASSTRGQAVGNTIYF. The CDR3 DNA follows: TGTGCCAGCAGCACCAGGGGACAGGCAGTGGGAAACACCATATATTTT.

A single count supports this clone. V and J are TRBV27 and TRBJ1-6, with TRBD1 as a possible D gene (5 bases). The V gene lost 6 bases and the J gene lost 8 bases, with 14 bases spanning the gap. The germline V gene encodes CDR1 MNHEY and CDR2 SMNVEV (reference sequence). The CDR3 contains 14 residues. The CDR3 DNA follows: TGTGCCAGCAGACTCTTGGGAGGGGATTCACCCCTCCACTTT. Residues: CASRLLGGDSPLHF.

In its sample, this clone was seen once. V and J are TRBV2 and TRBJ1-2; D unclear. CDR1 SNHLY and CDR2 FYNNEI come from the germline V gene. The CDR3 contains 12 residues. V was shortened by 5 bases and J by 7 bases, with 11 bases between the two germline ends. CDR3 protein: CASSTVSSGYTF. The CDR3 bases are TGTGCCAGCAGTACAGTCTCCAGTGGCTACACCTTC.

Here the CDR3 DNA reads TGTGCCAGTAGCCCGGGACAGGGGGTTGGTCAGCCCCAGCATTTT. Its translation: CASSPGQGVGQPQHF. The chain uses TRBV19 and TRBJ1-5, with TRBD1 matching over 11 bases. Germline V CDR1 and CDR2: LNHDA, SQIVND (reference sequence). Trimming took 6 bases from V and 6 from J; bases not matched to a gene: 7. CDR3 size: 15 residues.

This chain links TRBV4-1 with TRBJ2-7; no definite D call. The V gene's germline CDR1 is MGHRA and CDR2 YSYEKL. The CDR3 totals 13 residues. V lost 0 bases and J lost 0, with 3 bases in between. The chain's CDR3 is CASSQDNSYEQYF. The CDR3 nucleotides are TGCGCCAGCAGCCAAGATAACTCCTACGAGCAGTACTTC.

The rearrangement uses TRBV5-1 and TRBJ2-5, with D perhaps TRBD1 (5 bases). This CDR3 has 15 amino acids. V was shortened by 0 bases and J by 2 bases, with 11 bases between the two germline ends. Germline V gene data show CDR1 as SGHRS and CDR2 as YFSETQ. The CDR3 spells CASSLGATVQETQYF. CDR3 DNA: TGCGCCAGCAGCTTGGGGGCGACAGTACAAGAGACCCAGTACTTC.

CDR3 sequence: CASSHGRGTAGIPEAFF. The CDR3 nucleotides are TGTGCCAGTAGTCATGGGAGGGGTACGGCTGGGATCCCTGAAGCTTTCTTT. This chain links TRBV19 with TRBJ1-1, with D maybe TRBD1 (5 bases). V lost 5 bases and J 6 bases, leaving 25 bases between the germline ends. Germline V gives CDR1 LNHDA, CDR2 SQIVND (reference sequence). The CDR3 spans 17 residues.

V and J are TRBV5-4 and TRBJ2-7, with D possibly being TRBD2 (6 bases). Germline CDR1 and CDR2: SGHNT and YYREEE (reference sequence). The CDR3 runs to 16 residues. V shed 4 bases and J shed 1 base, with 18 bases lying between them. Written as DNA, the CDR3 is TGTGCCAGCAGCCCGGATGGGGGAGGCCTGTCCTACGAGCAGTACTTC. Translated, it gives CASSPDGGGLSYEQYF. The whole variable domain, filled in from reference TRBV5-4 and TRBJ2-7, reads ETGVTQSPTHLIKTRGQQVTLRCSSQSGHNTVSWYQQALGQGPQFIFQYYREEENGRGNFPPRFSGLQFPNYSSELNVNALELDDSALYLCASSPDGGGLSYEQYFGPGTRLTVT.

This chain uses TRBV11-2 with TRBJ2-1, with TRBD2 matching 8 bases. The CDR3 consists of 16 residues. Unmatched junction bases numbered 10, after V lost 4 bases and J lost 5 bases. Germline lookup yields CDR1 SGHAT and CDR2 FQNNGV. The CDR3 spells CASSSDQVTSDNEQFF. The CDR3 DNA follows: TGTGCCAGCAGCTCCGACCAAGTGACTAGCGACAATGAGCAGTTCTTC.

Here the CDR3 reads CASSVDSSGPQHF. Here the CDR3 DNA reads TGTGCCAGCTCAGTAGACAGCTCTGGGCCCCAGCATTTT. The chain has TRBV18 and TRBJ1-5; possible D gene TRBD1, 5 bases. The CDR3 loop spans 13 amino acids. The V gene lost 5 bases and the J gene lost 9 bases, with 14 bases spanning the gap. Germline assignment: CDR1 KGHSH and CDR2 LQKENI.

The J gene is TRBJ2-1, the V gene TRBV2; 7 bases are a match to TRBD1. The V gene's germline CDR1 is SNHLY and CDR2 FYNNEI. The CDR3 extends over 13 amino acids. J lost 5 bases, V lost 7 bases, and 5 bases had no gene match. The CDR3 bases are TGTGCCAGCAATGGGGACAGCGACAATGAGCAGTTCTTC. Protein sequence: CASNGDSDNEQFF.

This chain joins TRBV5-6 and TRBJ1-6, with TRBD1 matching over 7 bases. V shed 3 bases, J shed 2 bases, and the junction held 5 bases outside the gene matches. CDR3 length: 16 residues. Germline V gene sequence: CDR1 SGHDT, CDR2 YYEEEE. The CDR3 sequence is CASSSRQGTYNSPLHF. CDR3 nucleotide sequence: TGTGCCAGCAGCTCACGACAGGGCACCTATAATTCACCCCTCCACTTT.

The V gene is TRBV29-1, the J gene TRBJ1-1; a possible D gene is TRBD1 (5 bases). Germline V gives CDR1 SQVTM, CDR2 ANQGSEA. V was shortened by 5 bases and J by 0 bases, with 10 bases between the two germline ends. This CDR3 region has 13 residues. The CDR3 nucleotides read TGCAGCGTTCAGCGACAGATGAACACTGAAGCTTTCTTT. Translating gives CSVQRQMNTEAFF. The full variable domain, rest sourced from reference TRBV29-1 and TRBJ1-1, is SAVISQKPSRDICQRGTSLTIQCQVDSQVTMMFWYRQQPGQSLTLIATANQGSEATYESGFVIDKFPISRPNLTFSTLTVSNMSPEDSSIYLCSVQRQMNTEAFFGQGTRLTVV.

In its sample, this clone was seen once. V usage is TRBV5-1 and J usage is TRBJ2-1, with TRBD2 identical over 10 bases. The ends lost 4 bases at V and 9 bases at J; junction bases unmatched: 7. CDR1 is SGHRS and CDR2 is YFSETQ in the germline V gene. This CDR3 comprises 14 residues. For the CDR3, the DNA is TGCGCCAGCAGCGCGGCCACTAGCGGGGTTGAGCAGTTCTTC. Its translation: CASSAATSGVEQFF.

For this clone: This sample also contains other DNA sequences that code for the same CDR3. The chain carries TRBV7-9 and TRBJ1-2, with 10 bases aligning to TRBD1. Germline trimming cut 5 bases from V and 5 bases from J; bases unmatched to any gene: 5. Germline-derived CDR1 and CDR2 are SEHNR and FQNEAQ (reference sequence). The CDR3 has 14 residues. The CDR3, as DNA: TGTGCCAGCAGCCCACGGACAGGGGGTTATGGCTACACCTTC. Translation gives CASSPRTGGYGYTF. Based on the CDR3 plus reference TRBV7-9 and TRBJ1-2, the full variable domain is DTGVSQNPRHKITKRGQNVTFRCDPISEHNRLYWYRQTLGQGPEFLTYFQNEAQLEKSRLLSDRFSAERPKGSFSTLEIQRTEQGDSAMYLCASSPRTGGYGYTFGSGTRLTVV.

The CDR3 is CASSESFGRRARGYTF. The CDR3 nucleotides read TGCGCCAGCAGTGAGTCGTTTGGGAGGAGGGCAAGGGGCTACACCTTC. This chain connects TRBV10-2 to TRBJ1-2; D ambiguous. This CDR3 spans 16 amino acids. Germline V CDR1 and CDR2: WSHSY, SAAADI. Trimming cost V 0 bases and J 8 bases, with 19 bases left between them.

The rearrangement uses TRBV5-1 and TRBJ2-1; 9 nucleotides agree with TRBD1. Trimming cost V 4 bases and J 3 bases; bases outside gene matches: 5. This CDR3 region has 15 residues. Germline CDR1 reads SGHRS; CDR2 reads YFSETQ. CDR3 sequence (DNA): TGCGCCAGCAGCCCCGGGACAGGGATCTACAATGAGCAGTTCTTC. Translated, it gives CASSPGTGIYNEQFF.

The J gene is TRBJ1-1, the V gene TRBV6-4; tentative D call: TRBD1 (6 bases). The ends were cut back, 2 bases at V and 4 bases at J, with 11 bases in the middle. CDR1 and CDR2 (germline): MRHNA, SNTAGT. This CDR3 is built from 14 residues. CDR3 amino acids: CASSDGQGTTEAFF. The CDR3 coding sequence is TGTGCCAGCAGTGACGGGCAGGGGACCACTGAAGCTTTCTTT.

This clone was recorded a few times. The CDR3 nucleotides read TGCGCCAGCAGCCCTAGCGGGCAAGAGACCCAGTACTTC. Translating it yields CASSPSGQETQYF. The chain couples TRBV4-1 to TRBJ2-5; 8 bases are a match to TRBD2. V shed 4 bases and J 2 bases; nucleotides not matched to a gene: 0. Germline CDR1 and CDR2: MGHRA and YSYEKL. The CDR3 is 13 residues long.